This T cell receptor (beta chain) derives from a study of Graves' ophthalmopathy and Graves' hyperthyroidism (dated by TCRdb to the late 2010s). The study in broad terms: Peripheral blood samples were taken at the time of initial diagnosis, before any treatment was given. TCR beta repertoire signatures were used to distinguish Graves' ophthalmopathy from Graves' hyperthyroidism and to predict progression to ophthalmopathy. In total, approximately 140 blood samples were TCR-sequenced: around 42 ophthalmopathy, under 85 hyperthyroidism and 17 hyperthyroidism-to-ophthalmopathy patients. To explore V-J signatures that separate ophthalmopathy from hyperthyroidism, a discovery set of around 97 patients was enrolled, consisting of about 43 with ophthalmopathy and roughly 57 with stable hyperthyroidism. The independent validation cohort included under 20 hyperthyroidism patients plus 17 patients who later progressed from hyperthyroidism to ophthalmopathy. In roughly 6 hyperthyroidism patients, T-cell repertoires of thyroid tissue and blood were compared. Following sample collection, hyperthyroidism patients were given methimazole at a starting dose of 30 mg daily, and ophthalmopathy patients were given high-dose intravenous methylprednisolone.

CDR1 and CDR2, per the germline V gene, are SGHTA and FQGTGA. V is trimmed back by 4 bases and J by 2 bases, and the junction contains 6 bases that no gene match accounts for. The CDR3 contains 15 residues, cysteine and phenylalanine counted. The DNA shown is the 45-base CDR3, in frame from base 1. For repertoire sequencing, TCR beta CDR3 regions were amplified from RNA transcripts. A first-round RT-PCR used HTBI primers with the Qiagen OneStep RT-PCR kit, followed by a second-round multiplex PCR, size selection and purification. Libraries were sequenced on an Illumina HiSeq2000 using paired-end 100 bp reads. The authors' pipeline ran thus. SOAPnuke was used for read processing, and reads with adapters, uncalled bases, a mean Phred below 15, or no exact constant-primer or identifier match were discarded. COPE v1.2.5 was used to merge high-quality paired reads. Each unique nucleotide sequence was defined as a clonotype, and clonotypes were aligned to IMGT TRB V, D and J references with MiTCR v1.1. Only V-J combinations with frequency above 0.0001 were analysed, covering approximately 99% of repertoires. For each V-J combination, a TCR clonal expansion and chaos score was defined as the ratio of F50 clonal expansion to chaos observed in the TCRdist matrix. Welch's t-statistics and random forest were used to narrow the features down to about twelve V-J combinations, which were then fed into a naive Bayes classifier. The similarity between thyroid and blood repertoires was quantified using the Morisita-Horn index. Using fastp trimming at Q25 and MiXCR clonotype assembly, TCRdb reanalyzed the public sequencing data and kept in-frame beta chains. Rows with one shared CDR3 protein collapse into an entry with the most common genes and DNA. The V and J calls here are based on TCRdb, not the publication. The sample yields about 740,000 distinct CDR3 sequences; approximately 40% were counted once. The ten largest clones capture approximately 46% of the sample.

The research as a whole found: Among expanded thyroid clonotypes with frequency above 0.001, most also showed up in blood, which suggests that blood repertoires may reflect the thyroid immune response. No statistical method was used to set the sample size in advance, and the investigators knew which group each participant was assigned to. In cross-validation, the 13-signature model distinguished ophthalmopathy from stable hyperthyroidism with more than 85% sensitivity and roughly 81% specificity, while in the test set the corresponding values were about 79% and 69%. In validation, the model predicted ophthalmopathy progression with about 71% sensitivity and about 77% specificity; fewer than 15 predicted patients were CT-confirmed with GO in a median of approximately six months.

In the case of this clonotype: The specificity of this receptor is unknown. It has no much larger one-base neighbor in the sample; base qualities were not kept.

Ophthalmopathy patients were characterized by moderately to severely active disease, a Clinical Activity Score of at least 3, a NOSPECS grade of at least 4, and a disease duration under 3 months. Anyone with other autoimmune diseases, uncontrolled infections, pregnancy or lactation was excluded from the study. Clinical symptoms, serum thyroxine, TRAb, thyroid ultrasound and orbital computed tomography formed the basis of the diagnosis. Ficoll-Paque density gradient centrifugation was used to isolate PBMCs from about 10 ml of fresh peripheral blood. Total RNA was extracted with Trizol reagent and quality-checked on an Agilent 2100 Bioanalyzer.

This clonotype originated in an adult man with Graves' ophthalmopathy. Source material: peripheral blood. The rearrangement joined TRBV7-3 to TRBJ2-5; 8 central bases correspond to TRBD2. The CDR3 region has the sequence CASSWASGLQETQYF. The bases are TGTGCCAGCAGCTGGGCTAGCGGGTTACAAGAGACCCAGTACTTC.